Listed here are 15 T cell receptor beta chains from one sample, sequenced in a study of technical replicates of blood from a few donors. Measured with immunoSEQ multiplex PCR; TCRdb has only the in-frame clones, and not every one. This table holds 95,000 to 100,000 clones, 96% found once. The sample was T cells isolated from PBMCs. The receptors originated from a human donor in good health.

This sequence joins TRBV7-9 and TRBJ1-1; D ambiguous. This CDR3 contains 12 residues. The germline V and J ends were trimmed by 5 bases and 6 bases, with 10 bases remaining between them. Looked up from germline, CDR1 is SEHNR and CDR2 is FQNEAQ (reference sequence). DNA for the CDR3: TGTGCCAGCAGCCGGGTGACGTCTGAAGCTTTCTTT. This gives the protein CASSRVTSEAFF.

The chain recombines TRBV5-1 with TRBJ2-1; TRBD1 matches at 7 bases. The CDR3 has 13 amino acids. CDR1 is SGHRS, CDR2 YFSETQ, per germline. V was clipped by 4 bases and J by 10 bases; unmatched bases: 8. CDR3 in DNA: TGCGCCAGCAGCCCCGGGACAGAATACGAGCAGTTCTTC. Translated, it gives CASSPGTEYEQFF.

The chain combines TRBV30 with TRBJ1-6; TRBD1 might be the D (5 bases). There are 16 residues in the CDR3. Germline V lookup: CDR1 GTSNPN, CDR2 SVGIG (reference sequence). V lost 3 bases to trimming and J lost 5 bases, with 17 bases between them. DNA for the CDR3: TGTGCCTGGAGATTAGCAGGGCCTCTTAATAATTCACCCCTCCACTTT. Translation gives CAWRLAGPLNNSPLHF.

This clone was observed once. J is TRBJ2-6 and V is TRBV6-4, with a possible D match to TRBD2 (6 bases). This CDR3 region has 21 residues. V lost 2 bases, J lost 0 bases, and 23 bases lay in between. Germline CDR1 MRHNA, CDR2 SNTAGT. This CDR3 is CASSDVSPGRLDPSGANVLTF. In DNA form, the CDR3 reads TGTGCCAGCAGTGACGTATCGCCCGGGAGACTAGACCCCTCTGGGGCCAACGTCCTGACTTTC.

The V and J genes are TRBV7-6 and TRBJ2-7, with TRBD1 as a possible D gene (6 bases). CDR3 length equals 15 residues. CDR1 and CDR2 from the germline V gene are SGHVS and FNYEAQ. The germline V and J ends were trimmed by 0 bases and 2 bases, with 11 bases remaining between them. CDR3 DNA: TGTGCCAGCAGCTTAGCGGGGGCCGAGACCTACGAGCAGTACTTC. Translating gives CASSLAGAETYEQYF. Variable domain in full (rest from reference TRBV7-6 and TRBJ2-7): GAGVSQSPRYKVTKRGQDVALRCDPISGHVSLYWYRQALGQGPEFLTYFNYEAQQDKSGLPNDRFSAERPEGSISTLTIQRTEQRDSAMYRCASSLAGAETYEQYFGPGTRLTVT.

The CDR3 coding sequence is TGCGCCAGCAGCCTTGATTCCGGGACAGGGGGCGACTATGGCTACACCTTC. Its translation is CASSLDSGTGGDYGYTF. V usage is TRBV4-1 and J usage is TRBJ1-2; TRBD1 aligns across 12 bases. Germline-derived CDR1 and CDR2 are MGHRA and YSYEKL. CDR3 size: 17 residues. With V trimmed by 4 bases and J by 3 bases, 9 bases remained unmatched.

The CDR3 sequence: CASSQPTRGRNTEAFF. In nucleotides, the CDR3 is TGCGCCAGCAGCCAACCTACGAGGGGGAGGAACACTGAAGCTTTCTTT. The gene calls are TRBV4-1 and TRBJ1-1; a possible D gene is TRBD1 (6 bases). The CDR3 is 16 residues long. CDR1 and CDR2 from the germline V gene are MGHRA and YSYEKL. V lost 2 bases, J lost 1 base, and 14 bases lay in between.

This clone was recorded once. The chain employs TRBV19 and TRBJ2-4, with D perhaps TRBD1 (5 bases). The CDR3 has 13 residues. V was pared by 4 bases and J by 10 bases, with 14 bases between. Germline V gene data show CDR1 as LNHDA and CDR2 as SQIVND (reference sequence). Here the CDR3 reads CASSTRTRDIQYF. The DNA of the CDR3 is TGTGCCAGTAGTACTCGCACCAGGGATATTCAGTACTTC.

J is TRBJ2-2 and V is TRBV6-1; 9 bases align to TRBD2. The V gene end was trimmed by 7 bases and the J gene end by 3 bases; junction bases not matched to a gene: 6. The V gene's germline CDR1 is MNHNS and CDR2 SASEGT. The CDR3 sequence is 15 residues long. CDR3 coding DNA: TGTGCCAGCACTTGGTTAGCGGGAGACACCGGGGAGCTGTTTTTT. As protein: CASTWLAGDTGELFF.

The genes are TRBV6-5 and TRBJ1-4; a possible D gene is TRBD1 (6 bases). V was cut by 0 bases and J by 8 bases, with 13 bases left in between. Per germline, CDR1 MNHEY and CDR2 SVGAGI. This CDR3 has 15 amino acids. The CDR3 DNA reads as TGTGCCAGCAGTTACTCGTGGGGACAACGAGAAAAACTGTTTTTT. This gives the protein CASSYSWGQREKLFF.

The rearrangement links TRBV5-1 to TRBJ1-1, with TRBD1 identical over 7 bases. The CDR3 is 15 residues long. Trimming took 0 bases from V and 7 from J; bases not matched to a gene: 9. Germline CDR1 SGHRS, CDR2 YFSETQ. The CDR3 region is CASSLDTPRGDEAFF. The CDR3 nucleotides read TGCGCCAGCAGCTTGGACACCCCCAGGGGGGATGAAGCTTTCTTT.

This clone was observed a single time. The chain uses TRBV9 and TRBJ2-7; unclear D gene. Germline lookup yields CDR1 SGDLS and CDR2 YYNGEE. CDR3 size: 12 residues. Trimming took 1 base from V and 4 from J, leaving 6 bases between them. The CDR3 protein is CASSVSGYEQYF. The CDR3 coding sequence is TGTGCCAGCAGCGTATCGGGTTACGAGCAGTACTTC. The variable domain in full, completed from reference TRBV9 and TRBJ2-7, reads DSGVTQTPKHLITATGQRVTLRCSPRSGDLSVYWYQQSLDQGLQFLIQYYNGEERAKGNILERFSAQQFPDLHSELNLSSLELGDSALYFCASSVSGYEQYFGPGTRLTVT.

The chain carries TRBV19 and TRBJ1-3; D is uncertain. Per germline, CDR1 LNHDA and CDR2 SQIVND (reference sequence). This CDR3 region has 14 residues. Trimming left V 6 bases short and J 0 bases short, with 9 bases between. As DNA, the CDR3 is TGTGCCAGTAGGGCCCAAAGCTCTGGAAACACCATATATTTT. Amino acids: CASRAQSSGNTIYF.

The chain couples TRBV19 to TRBJ1-1, with D unclear. Trimming left V 2 bases short and J 1 base short, with 8 bases between. CDR1 and CDR2 (germline): LNHDA, SQIVND (reference sequence). This CDR3 is built from 14 residues. The DNA of the CDR3 is TGTGCCAGTAGTATAAGTGAGAAGAACACTGAAGCTTTCTTT. Translated, it gives CASSISEKNTEAFF.

The gene calls are TRBV9 and TRBJ1-1; D might be TRBD1 (6 bases). Germline assignment: CDR1 SGDLS and CDR2 YYNGEE. V was pared by 7 bases and J by 4 bases, with 14 bases between. The CDR3 totals 13 residues. CDR3 loop: CASGGQGTTEAFF. In nucleotides, the CDR3 is TGTGCCAGCGGCGGGCAGGGGACCACTGAAGCTTTCTTT.